The source of this T cell receptor beta chain is a study of shared clonotypes between healthy human individuals. The assay used deep level. An even split of each subset's genomic DNA across several immunoSEQ plates was performed. The method was immunoSEQ multiplex PCR; TCRdb's version includes in-frame clones alone and lacks a portion of them. The repertoire holds around 530,000 clones, around three quarters seen once, with around 11% in the top ten. CDR3 size: 18 residues. After removal of 6 bases from V and 4 bases from J, the junction contained 17 bases not matched to a gene. Germline V gene sequence: CDR1 MNHEY, CDR2 SMNVEV (reference sequence).

V and J are TRBV27 and TRBJ2-7; 11 nucleotides match TRBD1. The sample consisted of PBMCs. This receptor was taken from a woman aged 40 to 55 in good health. Some clones in this sample may be carry-over from other donors' samples. This chain's CDR3 is CASSPRRRTGGRVYEQYF. CDR3 in DNA: TGTGCCAGCAGCCCCCGAAGGAGGACAGGGGGCCGAGTATACGAGCAGTACTTC.